The present entry profiles one T cell receptor beta chain with its context. The source of the sample is a study of blood T cell repertoires in COVID-19. Study-wide background: PBMCs, B-cell-depleted T cells, or T cells were the source of the cDNA or gDNA that made up the material.

Living in 24 US areas, the participants were between roughly 18 and 95 years of age. Before being deemed recovered, Cohort 3 donors had two negative PCRs, clearance, or symptom resolution. Some clones are missing from TCRdb's copy, which holds only in-frame ones; the method was immunoSEQ multiplex PCR. Here the sample spans over 150,000 clones, approximately 79% being singletons. V was pared by 10 bases and J by 5 bases, with 11 bases between. Germline CDR1 is LNHDA and CDR2 is SQIVND (reference sequence). CDR3 size: 12 residues. Sequenced input: PBMCs or T cells enriched from blood (not recorded which). This sequence originates from a man over 45 who had recovered from COVID-19. The gene calls are TRBV19 and TRBJ2-2, with D uncertain. This chain's CDR3 is CATGLRTGELFF. The CDR3 bases are TGTGCCACCGGCCTCAGGACCGGGGAGCTGTTTTTT.